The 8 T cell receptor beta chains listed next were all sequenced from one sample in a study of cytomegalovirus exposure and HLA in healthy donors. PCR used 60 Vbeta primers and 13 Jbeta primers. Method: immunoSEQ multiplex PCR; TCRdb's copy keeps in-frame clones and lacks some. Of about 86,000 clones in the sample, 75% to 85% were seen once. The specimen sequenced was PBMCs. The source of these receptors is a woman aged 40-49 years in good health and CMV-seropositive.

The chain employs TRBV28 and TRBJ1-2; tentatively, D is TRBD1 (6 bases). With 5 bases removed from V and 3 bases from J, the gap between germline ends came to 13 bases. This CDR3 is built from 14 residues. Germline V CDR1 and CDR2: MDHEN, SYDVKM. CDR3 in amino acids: CASSLLQGDYGYTF. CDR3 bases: TGTGCCAGCAGTCTTTTACAGGGAGACTATGGCTACACCTTC.

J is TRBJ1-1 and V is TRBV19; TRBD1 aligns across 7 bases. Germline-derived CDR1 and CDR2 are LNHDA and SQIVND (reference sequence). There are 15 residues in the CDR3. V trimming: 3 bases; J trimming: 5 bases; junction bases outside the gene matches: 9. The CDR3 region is CASSMGKQGRTEAFF. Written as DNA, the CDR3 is TGTGCCAGTAGTATGGGGAAACAGGGGAGGACTGAAGCTTTCTTT.

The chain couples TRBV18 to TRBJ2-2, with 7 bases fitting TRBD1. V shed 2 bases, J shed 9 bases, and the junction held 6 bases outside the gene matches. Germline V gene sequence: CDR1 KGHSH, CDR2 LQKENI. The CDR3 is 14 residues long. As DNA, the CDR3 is TGTGCCAGCTCACCAACGGGACAGCTAAGGGAGCTGTTTTTT. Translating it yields CASSPTGQLRELFF.

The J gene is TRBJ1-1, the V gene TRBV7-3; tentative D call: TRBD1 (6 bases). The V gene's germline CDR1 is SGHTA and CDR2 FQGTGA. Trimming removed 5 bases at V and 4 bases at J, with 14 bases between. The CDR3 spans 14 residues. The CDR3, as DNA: TGTGCCAGCAGCGATCAGGGGTTCGGCACTGAAGCTTTCTTT. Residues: CASSDQGFGTEAFF.

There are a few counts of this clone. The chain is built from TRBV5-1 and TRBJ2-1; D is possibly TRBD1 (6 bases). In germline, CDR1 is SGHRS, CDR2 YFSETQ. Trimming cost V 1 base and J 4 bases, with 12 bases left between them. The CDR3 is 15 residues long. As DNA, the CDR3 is TGCGCCAGCAGCTTGAAACAGGGAACGTACAATGAGCAGTTCTTC. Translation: CASSLKQGTYNEQFF.

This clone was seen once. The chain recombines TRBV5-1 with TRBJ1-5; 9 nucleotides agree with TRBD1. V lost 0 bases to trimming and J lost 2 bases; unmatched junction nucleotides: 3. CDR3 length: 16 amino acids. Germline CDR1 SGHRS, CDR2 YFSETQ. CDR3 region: CASSLGTGVGNQPQHF. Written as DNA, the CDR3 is TGCGCCAGCAGCTTGGGGACAGGGGTTGGCAATCAGCCCCAGCATTTT.

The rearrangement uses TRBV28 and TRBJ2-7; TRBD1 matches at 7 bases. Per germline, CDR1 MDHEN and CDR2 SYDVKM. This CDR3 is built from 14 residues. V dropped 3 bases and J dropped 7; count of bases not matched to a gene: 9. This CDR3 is CASSLTGWSQEQYF. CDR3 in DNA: TGTGCCAGCAGTTTGACAGGGTGGAGTCAGGAGCAGTACTTC.

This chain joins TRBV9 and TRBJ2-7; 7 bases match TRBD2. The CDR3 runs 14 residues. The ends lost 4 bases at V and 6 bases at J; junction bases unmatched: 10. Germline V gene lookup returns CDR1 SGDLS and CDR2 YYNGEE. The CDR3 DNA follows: TGTGCCAGCAGCCCCTCCGGGGGGTTGTTCGAGCAGTACTTC. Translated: CASSPSGGLFEQYF.